The 26 T cell receptor beta chains reported below all come from one sample, sequenced in a study of T cell repertoires in cytomegalovirus infection. TCRdb analysed the reads with MiXCR anew, one entry per CDR3 protein. The sample holds about 150,000 distinct CDR3 sequences, 23% seen once. The specimen was PBMCs. These receptors all stem from a human donor in good health (CMV status not recorded). Some clones in this sample may be carry-over from other donors' samples.

The chain has TRBV20-1 and TRBJ2-3; the D is unclear. CDR1 is DFQATT, CDR2 SNEGSKA, per germline (reference sequence). There are 13 residues in the CDR3. Trimming removed 2 bases at V and 5 bases at J, with 11 bases between. CDR3 bases: TGCAGTGCTAGAAACCCCCTGGGAGATACGCAGTATTTT. Protein: CSARNPLGDTQYF.

V usage is TRBV7-9 and J usage is TRBJ1-2; TRBD1 matches at 8 bases. Per germline, CDR1 SEHNR and CDR2 FQNEAQ (reference sequence). The CDR3 runs to 15 residues. The ends lost 4 bases at V and 6 bases at J; junction bases unmatched: 10. The DNA for the CDR3 is TGTGCCAGCAGCTATCTTTCAGGGGGCGAAGATGGCTACACCTTC. Protein product: CASSYLSGGEDGYTF.

In its sample, this clonotype was seen many times. The V gene is TRBV28, the J gene TRBJ2-5; TRBD2 matches at 8 bases. Germline CDR1 MDHEN, CDR2 SYDVKM. Unmatched junction bases numbered 6, after V lost 3 bases and J lost 0 bases. The CDR3 has 16 residues. CDR3 sequence: CASSFQVSGNQETQYF. Here the CDR3 DNA reads TGTGCCAGCAGTTTTCAAGTTAGCGGGAACCAAGAGACCCAGTACTTC.

The CDR3 loop reads CASSLWHSGTGNTEAFF. CDR3 DNA: TGTGCCAGCAGTTTATGGCATTCCGGGACAGGGAACACTGAAGCTTTCTTT. The chain uses TRBV28 and TRBJ1-1; 8 nucleotides agree with TRBD1. The CDR3 contains 17 residues. Germline CDR1 is MDHEN and CDR2 is SYDVKM. V was pared by 0 bases and J by 1 base, with 7 bases of the junction left unmatched.

At least ten counts were recorded for this clonotype. The V gene is TRBV7-6, the J gene TRBJ2-7; TRBD1 aligns across 7 bases. This CDR3 is built from 13 residues. CDR1 is SGHVS and CDR2 is FNYEAQ in the germline V gene. The trim removed 6 bases at V and 3 bases at J, leaving 5 bases unmatched. The CDR3 here is CASSSGTVYEQYF. The CDR3 DNA reads TGTGCCAGCAGTTCCGGGACAGTCTACGAGCAGTACTTC.

The V and J genes are TRBV27 and TRBJ2-1, with D tentatively TRBD1 (6 bases). This CDR3 is built from 16 residues. Germline CDR1 is MNHEY and CDR2 is SMNVEV (reference sequence). V lost 9 bases and J lost 3, with 21 bases in between. The CDR3 DNA follows: TGTGCCAGTACTCCACAGGGTTGGGGTAACTACAATGAGCAGTTCTTC. Translating it yields CASTPQGWGNYNEQFF.

This clonotype has ten or more counts. The CDR3 protein is CASSFQGSGQETQYF. The CDR3 region has the DNA TGTGCCAGCAGCTTTCAGGGTAGTGGCCAAGAGACCCAGTACTTC. The J gene is TRBJ2-5, the V gene TRBV5-4, with D possibly matching TRBD1 (5 bases). The V gene lost 2 bases and the J gene lost 1 base, with 12 bases spanning the gap. The CDR3 is 15 residues long. The germline V gene has CDR1 SGHNT and CDR2 YYREEE (reference sequence). The full variable domain, its missing parts supplied by reference TRBV5-4 and TRBJ2-5, is ETGVTQSPTHLIKTRGQQVTLRCSSQSGHNTVSWYQQALGQGPQFIFQYYREEENGRGNFPPRFSGLQFPNYSSELNVNALELDDSALYLCASSFQGSGQETQYFGPGTRLLVL.

This clonotype was picked up many times. This rearrangement joins TRBV7-8 to TRBJ2-5, with D uncertain. CDR1 is SGHVS and CDR2 is FQNEAQ in the germline V gene. The CDR3 runs to 13 residues. The germline V and J ends were trimmed by 5 bases and 5 bases, with 12 bases remaining between them. CDR3: CASSPSRPETQYF. CDR3 bases: TGTGCCAGCAGCCCCTCGAGGCCTGAGACCCAGTACTTC. The full variable domain, with the rest looked up from reference TRBV7-8 and TRBJ2-5, is GAGVSQSPRYKVAKRGQDVALRCDPISGHVSLFWYQQALGQGPEFLTYFQNEAQLDKSGLPSDRFFAERPEGSVSTLKIQRTQQEDSAVYLCASSPSRPETQYFGPGTRLLVL.

Note on this clonotype: A much larger clone differs from this one at a single base, so this may be a read error. V is TRBV7-2 and J is TRBJ1-3, with D unclear. V was pared by 2 bases and J by 0 bases, with 14 bases between. CDR1 is SGHTA, CDR2 FQGNSA, per germline. This CDR3 comprises 17 residues. CDR3 amino acids: CASSLFLGPGSGNTIYF. The DNA for the CDR3 is TGTGCCAGCAGCTTATTCCTCGGGCCAGGCTCTGGAAACACCATATATTTT.

This clonotype was counted between two and nine times. Written as DNA, the CDR3 is TGTGCCAGCAGTTTTCCGCCCGTGAATGAGCAGTTCTTC. Translation gives CASSFPPVNEQFF. This chain links TRBV28 with TRBJ2-1, with D hard to call. The ends were cut back, 3 bases at V and 7 bases at J, with 10 bases in the middle. This CDR3 has 13 residues. Germline V CDR1 and CDR2: MDHEN, SYDVKM.

This clonotype appeared a few times. This chain joins TRBV11-3 and TRBJ2-2; D unclear. CDR3 length equals 14 residues. Deletions cut 4 bases from V and 8 bases from J, with 14 bases between. The germline V gene encodes CDR1 SGHNT and CDR2 YENEEA. The CDR3 reads CASSSQERRGELFF. The CDR3 DNA sequence: TGTGCCAGCAGCTCCCAGGAAAGACGGGGGGAGCTGTTTTTT.

The V call is TRBV14, the J call TRBJ1-1; no definite D call. This CDR3 has 13 amino acids. V dropped 3 bases and J dropped 4 bases, with 9 bases sitting between them. The V gene's germline CDR1 is SGHDN and CDR2 FVKESK. CDR3 coding DNA: TGTGCCAGCAGCCATGTACGTGGCACTGAAGCTTTCTTT. Its translation: CASSHVRGTEAFF.

About this clonotype itself: One junction end does not reproduce the germline sequence, and a read error may be involved. This chain uses TRBV6-6 with TRBJ1-1; possible D gene TRBD1, 5 bases. CDR1 and CDR2 (germline): MNHNY, SVGAGI (reference sequence). The CDR3 spans 14 residues. The CDR3 bases are TGTGCCGGCAGTTACGGGCAGGGTCGCGGTGAAGCTTTCTTT. Amino acids: CAGSYGQGRGEAFF.

This clonotype has only a few counts. The rearrangement joins TRBV20-1 to TRBJ2-5, with TRBD2 matching over 14 bases. From germline, CDR1 is DFQATT and CDR2 SNEGSKA (reference sequence). The CDR3 has 15 amino acids. After removal of 6 bases from V and 4 bases from J, the junction contained 7 bases not matched to a gene. The CDR3 DNA reads TGCAGTGCGGCAGGGACTAGCGGGAGTATAGAGACCCAGTACTTC. Protein product: CSAAGTSGSIETQYF.

This clonotype was seen more than once but under ten times. The V call is TRBV7-2, the J call TRBJ1-2; no firm D call. CDR3 length: 15 residues. CDR1 and CDR2 from the germline V gene are SGHTA and FQGNSA. V was cut by 1 base and J by 2 bases, with 11 bases left in between. The CDR3 nucleotides read TGTGCCAGCAGCTTAGAGAAAGGGCAGAACTATGGCTACACCTTC. Its translation: CASSLEKGQNYGYTF.

This sequence joins TRBV20-1 and TRBJ1-2; no clear D. Germline V CDR1 and CDR2: DFQATT, SNEGSKA (reference sequence). V gave up 1 base and J gave up 0 bases, with 12 bases separating them. The CDR3 is 15 residues long. CDR3 protein: CSARAPNRPNYGYTF. The CDR3 bases are TGCAGTGCTAGAGCCCCCAACCGGCCTAACTATGGCTACACCTTC.

This clonotype was picked up a small number of times. The chain couples TRBV7-3 to TRBJ1-1; D gene uncertain. The germline V and J ends were trimmed by 6 bases and 3 bases, with 11 bases remaining between them. Germline V gives CDR1 SGHTA, CDR2 FQGTGA. This CDR3 has 13 amino acids. CDR3 DNA sequence: TGTGCCAGCAGACAAGACCGGGACACTGAAGCTTTCTTT. Residues: CASRQDRDTEAFF. Looking up the rest from reference TRBV7-3 and TRBJ1-1 gives the full variable domain: GAGVSQTPSNKVTEKGKYVELRCDPISGHTALYWYRQSLGQGPEFLIYFQGTGAADDSGLPNDRFFAVRPEGSVSTLKIQRTERGDSAVYLCASRQDRDTEAFFGQGTRLTVV.

This clonotype was found a few times. The CDR3: CSVRQDMNEKLFF. Here the CDR3 DNA reads TGCAGCGTTCGCCAGGACATGAATGAAAAACTGTTTTTT. This chain links TRBV29-1 with TRBJ1-4; D might be TRBD1 (5 bases). Germline V gene sequence: CDR1 SQVTM, CDR2 ANQGSEA. The CDR3 runs 13 residues. V gave up 5 bases and J gave up 5 bases, with 12 bases separating them. Together with reference TRBV29-1 and TRBJ1-4, the CDR3 gives the full variable domain: SAVISQKPSRDICQRGTSLTIQCQVDSQVTMMFWYRQQPGQSLTLIATANQGSEATYESGFVIDKFPISRPNLTFSTLTVSNMSPEDSSIYLCSVRQDMNEKLFFGSGTQLSVL.

This clonotype was picked up many times. The genes are TRBV7-8 and TRBJ2-2; D perhaps matches TRBD2 (6 bases). The V end lost 7 bases, the J end lost 4 bases, and 19 bases lay between the germline ends. The CDR3 sequence is 16 residues long. Germline CDR1 is SGHVS and CDR2 is FQNEAQ. The DNA of the CDR3 is TGTGCCAGCAACGTACCGGGACTTTGGACCACCGGGGAGCTGTTTTTT. Its translation is CASNVPGLWTTGELFF.

The rearrangement links TRBV7-9 to TRBJ1-4; D perhaps matches TRBD1 (5 bases). V was pared by 4 bases and J by 5 bases, with 14 bases between. CDR3 size: 15 residues. Per germline, CDR1 SEHNR and CDR2 FQNEAQ (reference sequence). CDR3 residues: CASSSIRDLNEKLFF. The CDR3 DNA follows: TGTGCCAGCAGCTCGATTCGGGACTTAAATGAAAAACTGTTTTTT.

This clonotype has at least ten counts. The chain uses TRBV7-2 and TRBJ1-2; TRBD1 matches 7 bases. Trimming at V came to 5 bases and at J to 4 bases, leaving 10 bases not matched to a gene. This CDR3 is built from 15 residues. Per germline, CDR1 SGHTA and CDR2 FQGNSA. Written as DNA, the CDR3 is TGTGCCAGCAGCCTTTATGACCGGGACAGCTATGGCTACACCTTC. It encodes CASSLYDRDSYGYTF.

Ten or more counts support this clonotype. This chain links TRBV7-6 with TRBJ2-7; D not certain. The CDR3 spans 13 residues. Germline V lookup: CDR1 SGHVS, CDR2 FNYEAQ. V was clipped by 1 base and J by 3 bases, with 7 bases between them. The CDR3, as DNA: TGTGCCAGCAGCTTAGGATTTGGCTACGAGCAGTACTTC. Amino acid sequence: CASSLGFGYEQYF.

This clonotype was observed a handful of times. The chain links TRBV20-1 to TRBJ2-1, with D maybe TRBD2 (6 bases). Germline values: CDR1 DFQATT, CDR2 SNEGSKA (reference sequence). The CDR3 length is 17 residues. Deletions cut 1 base from V and 0 bases from J, with 16 bases between. In nucleotides, the CDR3 is TGCAGTGCTAGAGTGGCTAGGCCGGGAGACTCCTACAATGAGCAGTTCTTC. Encoded protein: CSARVARPGDSYNEQFF.

This clonotype was seen a handful of times. CDR3 in amino acids: CASSPGLAGDEQFF. The DNA of the CDR3 is TGTGCCAGCTCACCCGGACTAGCGGGGGATGAGCAGTTCTTC. The rearrangement links TRBV18 to TRBJ2-1; 13 positions match TRBD2. J was trimmed by 8 bases and V by 3 bases; bases with no gene match: 1. The CDR3 is made up of 14 amino acids. Germline V gene data show CDR1 as KGHSH and CDR2 as LQKENI.

The sample holds many counts of this clonotype. The rearrangement joins TRBV7-6 to TRBJ2-5; TRBD1 might be the D (6 bases). The germline V and J ends were trimmed by 5 bases and 4 bases, with 8 bases remaining between them. This CDR3 comprises 12 residues. The germline V gene encodes CDR1 SGHVS and CDR2 FNYEAQ. This chain's CDR3 is CASSPRGETQYF. CDR3 DNA: TGTGCCAGCAGCCCCAGGGGAGAGACCCAGTACTTC.

This clonotype was found many times. This chain joins TRBV12-3 or TRBV12-4 and TRBJ2-1, with 10 bases aligning to TRBD2. CDR3 length: 16 residues. J gave up 9 bases and V 6 bases, and 14 bases lay outside the gene matches. As DNA, the CDR3 is TGTGCCAGCAGGCCCTACTCTAGCGGGGGTACAGCTGAGCAGTTCTTC. It is translated as CASRPYSSGGTAEQFF.